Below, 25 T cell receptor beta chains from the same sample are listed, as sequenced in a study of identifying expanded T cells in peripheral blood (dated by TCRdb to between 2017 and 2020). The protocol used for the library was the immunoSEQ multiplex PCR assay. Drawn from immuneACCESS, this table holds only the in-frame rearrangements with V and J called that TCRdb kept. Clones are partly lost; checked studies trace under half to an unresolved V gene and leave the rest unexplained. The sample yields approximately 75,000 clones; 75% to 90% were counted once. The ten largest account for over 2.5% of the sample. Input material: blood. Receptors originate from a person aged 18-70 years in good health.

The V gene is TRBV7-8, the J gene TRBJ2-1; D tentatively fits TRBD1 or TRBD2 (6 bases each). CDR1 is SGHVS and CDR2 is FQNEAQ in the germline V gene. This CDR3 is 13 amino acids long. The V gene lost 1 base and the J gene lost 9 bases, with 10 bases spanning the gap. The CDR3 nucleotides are TGTGCCAGCAGCTTAGTCGGGGGCAGTGAGCAGTTCTTC. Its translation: CASSLVGGSEQFF.

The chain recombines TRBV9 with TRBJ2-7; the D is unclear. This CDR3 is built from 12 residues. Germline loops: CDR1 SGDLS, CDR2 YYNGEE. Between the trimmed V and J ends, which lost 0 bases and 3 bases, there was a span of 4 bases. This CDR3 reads CASSVDGYEQYF. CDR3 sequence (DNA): TGTGCCAGCAGCGTAGATGGCTACGAGCAGTACTTC.

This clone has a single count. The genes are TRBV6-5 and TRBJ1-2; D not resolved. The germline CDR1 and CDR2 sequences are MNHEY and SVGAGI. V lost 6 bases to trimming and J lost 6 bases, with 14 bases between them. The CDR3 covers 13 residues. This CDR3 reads CASSRTSGHGYTF. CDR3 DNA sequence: TGTGCCAGCAGCAGGACTTCGGGCCATGGCTACACCTTC.

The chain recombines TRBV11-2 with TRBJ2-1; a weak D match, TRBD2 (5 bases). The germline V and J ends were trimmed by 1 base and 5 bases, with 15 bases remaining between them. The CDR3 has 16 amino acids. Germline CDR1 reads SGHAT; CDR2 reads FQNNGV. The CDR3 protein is CASSLGGAGINNEQFF. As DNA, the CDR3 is TGTGCCAGCAGCTTAGGGGGAGCTGGTATAAACAATGAGCAGTTCTTC.

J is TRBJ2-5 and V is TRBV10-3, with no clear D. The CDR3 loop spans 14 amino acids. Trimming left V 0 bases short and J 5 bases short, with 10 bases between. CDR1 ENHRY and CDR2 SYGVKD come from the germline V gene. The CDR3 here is CAISESGYGETQYF. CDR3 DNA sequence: TGTGCCATCAGTGAGTCTGGTTACGGGGAGACCCAGTACTTC.

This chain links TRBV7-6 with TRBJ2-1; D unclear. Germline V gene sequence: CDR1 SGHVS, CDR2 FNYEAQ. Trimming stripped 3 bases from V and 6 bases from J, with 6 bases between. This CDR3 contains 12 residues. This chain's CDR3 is CASSFLANEQFF. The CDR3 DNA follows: TGTGCCAGCAGCTTCTTAGCCAATGAGCAGTTCTTC.

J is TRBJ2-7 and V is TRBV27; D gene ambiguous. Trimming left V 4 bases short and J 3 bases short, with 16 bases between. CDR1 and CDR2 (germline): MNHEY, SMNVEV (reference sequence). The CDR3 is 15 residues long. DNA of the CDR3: TGTGCCAGCAGTTCCCCTATTAGGCGCTACTACGAGCAGTACTTC. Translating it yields CASSSPIRRYYEQYF.

The chain's CDR3 is CASSLQETQYF. CDR3 nucleotides: TGTGCCAGCAGCTTACAAGAGACCCAGTACTTC. This sequence joins TRBV2 and TRBJ2-5; D is unresolved. CDR3 length: 11 amino acids. Germline V gene lookup returns CDR1 SNHLY and CDR2 FYNNEI. Trimming removed 6 bases at V and 2 bases at J, with 4 bases between.

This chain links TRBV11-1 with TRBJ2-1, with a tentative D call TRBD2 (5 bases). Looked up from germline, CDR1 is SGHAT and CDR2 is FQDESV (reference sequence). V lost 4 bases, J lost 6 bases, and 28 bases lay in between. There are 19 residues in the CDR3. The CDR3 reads CASSSLQPDTRVRGNEQFF. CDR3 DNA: TGTGCCAGCAGCTCCCTTCAGCCCGACACTAGAGTTCGGGGCAATGAGCAGTTCTTC.

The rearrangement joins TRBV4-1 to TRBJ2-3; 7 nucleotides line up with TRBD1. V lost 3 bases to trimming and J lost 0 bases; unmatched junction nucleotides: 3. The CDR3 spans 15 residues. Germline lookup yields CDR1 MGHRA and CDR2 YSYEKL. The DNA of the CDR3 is TGCGCCAGCAGCCACAGGACAGGAAGCACAGATACGCAGTATTTT. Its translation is CASSHRTGSTDTQYF.

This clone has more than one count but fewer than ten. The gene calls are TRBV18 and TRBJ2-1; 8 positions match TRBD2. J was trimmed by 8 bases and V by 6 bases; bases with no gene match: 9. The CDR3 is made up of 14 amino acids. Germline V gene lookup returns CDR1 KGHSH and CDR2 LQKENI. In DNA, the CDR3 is TGTGCCAGCTCCCCGGGAGGGGCACGGGATGAGCAGTTCTTC. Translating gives CASSPGGARDEQFF.

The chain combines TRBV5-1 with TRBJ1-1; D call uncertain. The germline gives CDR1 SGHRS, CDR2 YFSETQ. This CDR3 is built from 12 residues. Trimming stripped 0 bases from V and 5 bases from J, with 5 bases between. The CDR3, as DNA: TGCGCCAGCAGCTTGGATTGGACTGAAGCTTTCTTT. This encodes CASSLDWTEAFF.

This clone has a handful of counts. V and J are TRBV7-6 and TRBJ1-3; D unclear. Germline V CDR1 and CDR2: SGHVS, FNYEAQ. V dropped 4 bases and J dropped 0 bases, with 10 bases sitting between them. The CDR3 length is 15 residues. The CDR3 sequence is CASSSDSISGNTIYF. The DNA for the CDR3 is TGTGCCAGCAGCTCGGACTCTATCTCTGGAAACACCATATATTTT. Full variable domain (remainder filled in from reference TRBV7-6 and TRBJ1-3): GAGVSQSPRYKVTKRGQDVALRCDPISGHVSLYWYRQALGQGPEFLTYFNYEAQQDKSGLPNDRFSAERPEGSISTLTIQRTEQRDSAMYRCASSSDSISGNTIYFGEGSWLTVV.

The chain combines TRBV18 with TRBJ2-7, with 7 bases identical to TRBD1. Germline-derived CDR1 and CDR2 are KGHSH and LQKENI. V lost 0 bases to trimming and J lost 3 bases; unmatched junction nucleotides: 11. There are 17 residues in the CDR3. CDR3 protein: CASSPPVSSGGSYEQYF. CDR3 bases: TGTGCCAGCTCACCACCGGTGAGTTCAGGGGGAAGCTACGAGCAGTACTTC.

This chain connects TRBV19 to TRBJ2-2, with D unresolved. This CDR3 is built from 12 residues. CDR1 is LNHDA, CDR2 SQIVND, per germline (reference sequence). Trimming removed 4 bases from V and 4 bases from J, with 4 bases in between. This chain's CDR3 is CASSRVTGELFF. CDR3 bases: TGTGCCAGTAGTAGGGTCACCGGGGAGCTGTTTTTT. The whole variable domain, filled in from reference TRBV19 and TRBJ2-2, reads DGGITQSPKYLFRKEGQNVTLSCEQNLNHDAMYWYRQDPGQGLRLIYYSQIVNDFQKGDIAEGYSVSREKKESFPLTVTSAQKNPTAFYLCASSRVTGELFFGEGSRLTVL.

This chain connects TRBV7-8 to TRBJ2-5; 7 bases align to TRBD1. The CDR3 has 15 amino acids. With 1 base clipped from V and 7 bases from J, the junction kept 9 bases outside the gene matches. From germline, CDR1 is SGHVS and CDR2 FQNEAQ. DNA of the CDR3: TGTGCCAGCAGCTTAGAGCAGGGGGAAGTAGGGACCCAGTACTTC. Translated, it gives CASSLEQGEVGTQYF.

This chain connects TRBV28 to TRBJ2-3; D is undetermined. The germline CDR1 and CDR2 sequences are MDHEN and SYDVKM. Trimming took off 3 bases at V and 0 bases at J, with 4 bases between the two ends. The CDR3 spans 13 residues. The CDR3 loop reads CASSFHSTDTQYF. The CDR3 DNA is TGTGCCAGCAGTTTTCATAGCACAGATACGCAGTATTTT.

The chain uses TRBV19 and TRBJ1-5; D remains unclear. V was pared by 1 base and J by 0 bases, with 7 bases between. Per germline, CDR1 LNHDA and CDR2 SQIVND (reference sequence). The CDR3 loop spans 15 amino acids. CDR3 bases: TGTGCCAGTAGTATAGTGGTCTATAGCAATCAGCCCCAGCATTTT. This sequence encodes CASSIVVYSNQPQHF.

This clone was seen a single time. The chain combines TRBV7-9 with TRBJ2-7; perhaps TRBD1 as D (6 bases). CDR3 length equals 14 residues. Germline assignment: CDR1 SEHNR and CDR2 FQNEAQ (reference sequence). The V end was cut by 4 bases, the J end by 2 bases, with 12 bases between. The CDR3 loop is CASSSLRGTYEQYF. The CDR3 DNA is TGTGCCAGCAGCTCACTCAGGGGAACCTACGAGCAGTACTTC.

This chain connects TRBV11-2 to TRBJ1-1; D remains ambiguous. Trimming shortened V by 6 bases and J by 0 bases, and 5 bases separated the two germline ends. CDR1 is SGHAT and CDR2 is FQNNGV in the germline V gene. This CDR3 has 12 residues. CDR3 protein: CASSPVNTEAFF. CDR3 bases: TGTGCCAGCAGTCCAGTGAACACTGAAGCTTTCTTT.

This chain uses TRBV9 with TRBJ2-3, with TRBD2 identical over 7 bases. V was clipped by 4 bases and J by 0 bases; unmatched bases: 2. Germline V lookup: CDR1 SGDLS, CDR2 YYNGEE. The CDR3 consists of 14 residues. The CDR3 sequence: CASSLSGSTDTQYF. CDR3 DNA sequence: TGTGCCAGCAGCCTTAGCGGGAGCACAGATACGCAGTATTTT.

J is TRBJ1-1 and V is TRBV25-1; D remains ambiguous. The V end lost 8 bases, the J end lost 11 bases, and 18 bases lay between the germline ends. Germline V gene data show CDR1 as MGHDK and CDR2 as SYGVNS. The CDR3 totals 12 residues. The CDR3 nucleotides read TGTGCCAGCGGAGAGGTCCGCCAAGGGGCTTTCTTT. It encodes CASGEVRQGAFF.

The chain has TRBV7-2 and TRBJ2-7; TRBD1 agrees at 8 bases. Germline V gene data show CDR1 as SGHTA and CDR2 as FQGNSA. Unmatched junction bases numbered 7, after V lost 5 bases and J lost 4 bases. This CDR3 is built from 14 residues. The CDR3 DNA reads TGTGCCAGCAGCCTAGGGACAGGTGTTTACGAGCAGTACTTC. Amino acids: CASSLGTGVYEQYF. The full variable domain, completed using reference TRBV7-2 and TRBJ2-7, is GAGVSQSPSNKVTEKGKDVELRCDPISGHTALYWYRQSLGQGLEFLIYFQGNSAPDKSGLPSDRFSAERTGGSVSTLTIQRTQQEDSAVYLCASSLGTGVYEQYFGPGTRLTVT.

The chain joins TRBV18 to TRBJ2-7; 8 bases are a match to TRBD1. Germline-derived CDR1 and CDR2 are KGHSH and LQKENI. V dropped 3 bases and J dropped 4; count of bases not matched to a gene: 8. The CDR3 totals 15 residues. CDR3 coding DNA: TGTGCCAGCTCACCCCATCAGGGGGCGCGATACGAGCAGTACTTC. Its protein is CASSPHQGARYEQYF. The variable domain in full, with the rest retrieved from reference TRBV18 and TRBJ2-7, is NAGVMQNPRHLVRRRGQEARLRCSPMKGHSHVYWYRQLPEEGLKFMVYLQKENIIDESGMPKERFSAEFPKEGPSILRIQQVVRGDSAAYFCASSPHQGARYEQYFGPGTRLTVT.

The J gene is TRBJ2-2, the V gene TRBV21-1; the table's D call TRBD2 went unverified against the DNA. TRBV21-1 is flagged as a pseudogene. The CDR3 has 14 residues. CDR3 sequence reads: CASSKVGGPGELFF. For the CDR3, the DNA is TGTGCCAGCAGCAAAGTTGGAGGGCCCGGGGAGCTGTTTTTT.